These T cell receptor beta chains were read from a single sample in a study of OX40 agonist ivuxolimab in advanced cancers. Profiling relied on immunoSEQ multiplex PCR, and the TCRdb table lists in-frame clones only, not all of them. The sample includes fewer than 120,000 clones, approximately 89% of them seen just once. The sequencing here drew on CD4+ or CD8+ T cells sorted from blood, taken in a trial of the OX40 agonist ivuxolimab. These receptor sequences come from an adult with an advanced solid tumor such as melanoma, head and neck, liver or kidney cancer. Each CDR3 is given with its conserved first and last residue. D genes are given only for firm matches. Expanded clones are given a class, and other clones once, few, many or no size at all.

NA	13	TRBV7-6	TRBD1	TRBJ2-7	TGTGCCAGCAGCTACATGGACAGGGACGAGCAGTACTTC	CASSYMDRDEQYF
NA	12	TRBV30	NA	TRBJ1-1	TGTGCCTGGAGTGGAATGAGGACTGAAGCTTTCTTT	CAWSGMRTEAFF
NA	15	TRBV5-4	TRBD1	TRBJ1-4	TGTGCCAGCAGCTTGGGGACAGGGAGCGGGGAAAAACTGTTTTTT	CASSLGTGSGEKLFF
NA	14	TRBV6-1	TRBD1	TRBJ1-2	TGTGCCAGCATTTCCCAGGACAGGGGGCTTGGCTACACCTTC	CASISQDRGLGYTF
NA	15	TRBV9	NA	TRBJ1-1	TGTGCCAGCAGCGTAGGTGGACACGGCCAAGTCGAAGCTTTCTTT	CASSVGGHGQVEAFF
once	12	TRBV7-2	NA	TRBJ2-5	TGTGCCAGCAGCTTAGTTCTGGAGACCCAGTACTTC	CASSLVLETQYF
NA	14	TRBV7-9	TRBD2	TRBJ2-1	TGTGCCAGCAGTCCTGGACTAGCGGGAGGGTTTCCGTTCTTC	CASSPGLAGGFPFF
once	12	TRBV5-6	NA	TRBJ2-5	TGTGCCAGCAGCCAATACGAAGAGACCCAGTACTTC	CASSQYEETQYF
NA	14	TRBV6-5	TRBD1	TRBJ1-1	TGTGCCAGCAGTTTTCTGACAGGGCCCACTGAAGCTTTCTTT	CASSFLTGPTEAFF
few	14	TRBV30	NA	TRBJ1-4	TGTGCCTGGAACCTAGGGCGACGGGGTGAAAAACTGTTTTTT	CAWNLGRRGEKLFF
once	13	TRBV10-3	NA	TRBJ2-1	TGTGCCATCGGTGGTGAGGCCTACAATGAGCAGTTCTTC	CAIGGEAYNEQFF
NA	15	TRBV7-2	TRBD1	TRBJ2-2	TGTGCCAGCAGCTTAAAAGGGGGCGACACCGGGGAGCTGTTTTTT	CASSLKGGDTGELFF
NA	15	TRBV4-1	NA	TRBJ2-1	TGCGCCAGCAGCCGGGGGGCTGAGAGGGACAATGAGCAGTTCTTC	CASSRGAERDNEQFF
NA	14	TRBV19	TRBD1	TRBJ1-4	TGTGCCAGTACCCCCCCAGGGGGCAATGAAAAACTGTTTTTT	CASTPPGGNEKLFF
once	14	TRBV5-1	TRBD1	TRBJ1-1	TGCGCCAGCAGCTCAACAGGGGGCATCTCTGAAGCTTTCTTT	CASSSTGGISEAFF
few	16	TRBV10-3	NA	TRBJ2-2	TGTGCCATCAGTGAGTCAAGCGGGACACCTACCGGGGAGCTGTTTTTT	CAISESSGTPTGELFF